These T cell receptor beta chains were read from a single sample in a study of cytomegalovirus exposure and HLA in healthy donors. Repertoires were generated with immunoSEQ multiplex PCR, while TCRdb's copy carries only in-frame clones and drops some. The table lists about 120,000 clones, less than 80% of them singletons. Sequencing was performed on PBMCs. The receptors stem from a man in his forties in good health and CMV-seropositive. Each CDR3 is given with its conserved first and last residue. A D gene is named only where the DNA matches it firmly. Size tells how often a clone was seen (once, few, many) or the class of an expanded clone, and some rows leave it out.

clone_size cdr3_length j_call d_call v_call cdr3_aa cdr3_nt
NA 14 TRBJ2-5 TRBD1 TRBV2 CASSLDRGRETQYF TGTGCCAGCAGTCTGGACAGGGGGCGAGAGACCCAGTACTTC
few 13 TRBJ1-2 NA TRBV6-1 CASRGASLYGYTF TGTGCCAGCAGGGGGGCGTCCCTATATGGCTACACCTTC
NA 13 TRBJ2-7 TRBD2 TRBV6-6 CASSSREGYEQYF TGTGCCAGCAGCTCGAGGGAGGGCTACGAGCAGTACTTC
NA 11 TRBJ1-1 NA TRBV30 CAWSVQVGASF TGTGCCTGGAGTGTACAGGTCGGAGCTTCCTTT
NA 15 TRBJ2-7 TRBD2 TRBV5-4 CASSLRSGGPYEQYF TGTGCCAGCAGCCTCCGTAGCGGGGGGCCCTACGAGCAGTACTTC
NA 13 TRBJ2-5 TRBD2 TRBV14 CASSGSGGETQYF TGTGCCAGCAGTGGGTCGGGAGGAGAGACCCAGTACTTC
NA 14 TRBJ2-5 TRBD1 TRBV6-1 CASEGGQGRETQYF TGTGCCAGCGAGGGGGGACAGGGAAGGGAGACCCAGTACTTC
NA 15 TRBJ1-6 NA TRBV27 CASSPLPLENSPLHF TGTGCCAGCAGTCCACTCCCTTTAGAAAATTCACCCCTCCACTTT
NA 15 TRBJ1-4 NA TRBV7-2 CASSFTGWANEKLFF TGTGCCAGCAGCTTCACAGGCTGGGCTAATGAAAAACTGTTTTTT
NA 13 TRBJ1-3 NA TRBV30 CAWSPNSGNTIYF TGTGCCTGGAGTCCAAACTCTGGAAACACCATATATTTT
NA 14 TRBJ2-3 NA TRBV5-1 CASSLQGYTDTQYF TGCGCCAGCAGCTTACAGGGTTACACAGATACGCAGTATTTT
few 14 TRBJ1-4 NA TRBV19 CASSLRRFSEKLFF TGTGCCAGTAGCTTAAGGAGGTTTAGTGAAAAACTGTTTTTT
few 14 TRBJ2-7 TRBD2 TRBV7-9 CASSPGLASYEQYF TGTGCCAGCAGCCCGGGACTAGCTTCCTACGAGCAGTACTTC
NA 13 TRBJ2-4 NA TRBV5-1 CASSRGSENIQYF TGCGCCAGCAGCAGGGGCAGTGAAAACATTCAGTACTTC
NA 14 TRBJ2-5 NA TRBV2 CASTADRSRETQYF TGTGCCAGCACTGCTGACAGGTCCCGGGAGACCCAGTACTTC
once 12 TRBJ2-5 NA TRBV5-4 CASSLPEETQYF TGTGCCAGCAGCTTGCCAGAAGAGACCCAGTACTTC
NA 14 TRBJ2-7 TRBD1 TRBV6-5 CASSERQGNYEQYF TGTGCCAGCAGTGAACGACAGGGGAACTACGAGCAGTACTTC
NA 16 TRBJ2-7 NA TRBV14 CASSQALRTGKSEQYF TGTGCCAGCAGCCAAGCTTTACGCACAGGGAAGAGCGAGCAGTACTTC
NA 14 TRBJ2-7 NA TRBV5-1 CASSFRQGPYEQYF TGCGCCAGCAGCTTTCGCCAGGGGCCCTACGAGCAGTACTTC
NA 14 TRBJ2-2 NA TRBV10-3 CAIKGLQNTGELFF TGTGCCATCAAAGGACTACAAAACACCGGGGAGCTGTTTTTT
NA 17 TRBJ2-1 TRBD2 TRBV30 CAWTGTSGGAVYYEQFF TGTGCCTGGACCGGGACTAGCGGGGGGGCTGTCTATTACGAGCAGTTCTTC
once 15 TRBJ2-6 TRBD1 TRBV2 CARRQGYSGANVLTF TGTGCCAGAAGACAGGGTTACTCTGGGGCCAACGTCTTGACTTTC
NA 16 TRBJ1-2 NA TRBV6-4 CASSDSKGGLFYGYTF TGTGCCAGCAGTGACTCGAAGGGCGGGTTATTCTATGGCTACACCTTC
NA 13 TRBJ2-7 TRBD2 TRBV19 CASTSGRNYEQYF TGTGCCAGTACTAGCGGGAGAAACTACGAACAGTACTTC
NA 16 TRBJ2-1 NA TRBV4-1 CASSQEGRGTSNEQFF TGCGCCAGCAGCCAAGAAGGCCGGGGGACGAGCAATGAGCAGTTCTTC
NA 15 TRBJ2-7 NA TRBV5-8 CASSPLGLQTYEQYF TGTGCCAGCAGCCCCTTGGGGCTACAGACTTACGAGCAGTACTTC
NA 13 TRBJ1-1 NA TRBV11-3 CASSSRRNTEAFF TGTGCCAGCAGCTCTAGGAGGAACACTGAAGCTTTCTTT
once 16 TRBJ2-5 NA TRBV5-8 CASSLALQGRMETQYF TGTGCCAGCAGCTTGGCCTTACAGGGCAGGATGGAGACCCAGTACTTC
NA 19 TRBJ2-7 TRBD1 TRBV4-1 CASSQERGQGTGRGYEQYF TGCGCCAGCAGCCAAGAAAGGGGACAGGGGACCGGTAGGGGTTACGAGCAGTACTTC
NA 16 TRBJ2-1 NA TRBV5-6 CASSFVGGARDNEQFF TGTGCCAGCAGCTTTGTGGGGGGGGCTAGAGACAATGAGCAGTTCTTC
NA 15 TRBJ2-7 NA TRBV6-5 CASSYSRLGSYEQYF TGTGCCAGCAGTTACTCGAGGCTTGGTTCCTACGAGCAGTACTTC
few 14 TRBJ2-7 TRBD2 TRBV10-3 CAISEEAGGYEQYF TGTGCCATCAGTGAGGAGGCGGGGGGCTACGAGCAGTACTTC
NA 14 TRBJ2-1 NA TRBV12-5 CASAPPSVDNEQFF TGTGCTAGTGCCCCCCCGAGCGTCGACAATGAGCAGTTCTTC